The rows below give T cell receptor beta chains drawn from one sample of a study of T cells in Graves' hyperthyroidism and ophthalmopathy. MiXCR was run by TCRdb on the multiplex PCR reads, yielding one entry per CDR3 protein. The sample gives hundreds of thousands of distinct CDR3 sequences, just under 45% of which show up once; less than 9.5% is in the top ten. The sequenced material came from peripheral blood or thyroid tissue (not recorded which). These receptors were obtained from an adult man with Graves' disease, either hyperthyroidism or ophthalmopathy (not recorded which). Both conserved end residues are part of each CDR3. The D gene is left open where the match is weak. Some rows have no size entry. The others give once, few or many, or a class for an expanded clone.

V,D,size,J,CDR3,DNA
TRBV5-1,.,few,TRBJ2-6,CASSFAGSGANVLTF,TGCGCCAGCAGCTTCGCGGGCTCTGGGGCCAACGTCCTGACTTTC
TRBV29-1,.,once,TRBJ2-5,CSVLAGLPRETQYF,TGCAGCGTTCTGGCGGGGCTACCACGAGAGACCCAGTACTTC
TRBV7-3,.,.,TRBJ2-6,CASSLTAGVLTF,TGTGCCAGCAGCTTAACGGCCGGGGTCCTGACTTTC
TRBV15,TRBD1,.,TRBJ2-7,CATSGDRSSYEQYF,TGTGCCACCAGCGGGGACAGGAGCTCCTACGAGCAGTACTTC
TRBV20-1,TRBD1,few,TRBJ1-4,CSARGQGSEKLFF,TGCAGTGCTAGAGGACAGGGGTCGGAAAAACTGTTTTTT
TRBV10-2,TRBD2,many,TRBJ2-7,CASSTGGTHEQYF,TGCGCCAGCAGTACGGGAGGAACCCACGAGCAGTACTTC
TRBV9,TRBD1,.,TRBJ1-5,CASSGGQDNQPQHF,TGTGCCAGCAGCGGGGGACAGGACAATCAGCCCCAGCATTTT
TRBV2,.,many,TRBJ1-2,CASIPIRDTNYGYTF,TGTGCCAGCATTCCAATCAGGGATACCAACTATGGCTACACCTTC
TRBV7-8,.,few,TRBJ2-7,CASSSIGRAGKYEQYF,TGTGCCAGCAGCTCTATAGGGCGAGCTGGGAAATACGAGCAGTACTTC
TRBV2,.,.,TRBJ1-2,CASSELLPGATNYGYTF,TGTGCCAGCAGTGAACTCCTCCCGGGGGCGACTAACTATGGCTACACCTTC
TRBV5-5,.,.,TRBJ1-2,CASRVTSENYGYTF,TGCGCCAGCAGGGTGACTAGCGAGAACTATGGCTACACCTTC
TRBV2,.,many,TRBJ2-5,CASSEIEARDQYF,TGTGCCAGCAGCGAAATAGAGGCTAGGGACCAGTACTTC
TRBV25-1,TRBD1,.,TRBJ1-2,CASSASGTGGYGYTF,TGTGCCAGCAGTGCTTCCGGGACAGGGGGTTATGGCTACACCTTC
TRBV19,TRBD1,.,TRBJ1-4,CASSRTGRHEKLFF,TGTGCCAGTAGCAGGACAGGGAGACATGAAAAACTGTTTTTT
TRBV2,.,once,TRBJ2-6,CASSGLRPRPIDSGANVLTF,TGTGCCAGCAGTGGACTCCGACCGCGACCGATCGACTCTGGGGCCAACGTCCTGACTTTC
TRBV7-8,.,.,TRBJ2-6,CASSHTSGANVLTF,TGTGCCAGCAGTCACACCTCTGGGGCCAACGTCCTGACTTTC
TRBV10-3,.,.,TRBJ2-2,CASSGGPGELFF,TGTGCCAGCAGTGGAGGGCCCGGGGAGCTGTTTTTT
TRBV11-2,.,.,TRBJ1-2,CASSLMGGGYGYTF,TGTGCCAGCAGCTTAATGGGGGGGGGCTATGGCTACACCTTC
TRBV9,TRBD1,.,TRBJ1-3,CASSVVGQSSGNTIYF,TGTGCCAGCAGCGTAGTGGGACAGTCCTCTGGAAACACCATATATTTT
TRBV6-4,.,.,TRBJ1-6,CASSDGGAGGHF,TGTGCCAGCAGTGACGGGGGGGCAGGCGGTCACTTT
TRBV29-1,.,many,TRBJ1-5,CSVAGAGQPQHF,TGCAGCGTTGCGGGGGCCGGGCAGCCCCAGCATTTT
TRBV15,TRBD1,.,TRBJ2-7,CAMQQGAHEQYF,TGTGCCATGCAACAGGGGGCGCATGAGCAGTACTTC
TRBV7-8,TRBD1,once,TRBJ1-6,CASSPKGQPDNSPLHF,TGTGCCAGCAGCCCCAAGGGACAGCCCGACAATTCACCCCTCCACTTT